These 15 T cell receptor beta chains share one sample of origin, sequenced in a study of shared clonotypes between healthy human individuals. This table comes from immunoSEQ multiplex PCR, and its TCRdb copy is limited to in-frame clones, with some not included. The sample has 450,000 to 500,000 clones, 65% to 85% seen once. The material sequenced was PBMCs. These receptor sequences come from a middle-aged woman in good health. Some clones in this sample may be carry-over from other donors' samples.

The rearrangement uses TRBV28 and TRBJ2-7; 9 bases line up with TRBD1. The germline V gene has CDR1 MDHEN and CDR2 SYDVKM. V was clipped by 6 bases and J by 2 bases; unmatched bases: 5. The CDR3 contains 14 residues. CDR3 region: CASRRTGAAYEQYF. CDR3 bases: TGTGCCAGCAGACGGACAGGGGCGGCCTACGAGCAGTACTTC.

The chain joins TRBV5-4 to TRBJ1-3; 8 positions agree with TRBD1. With V trimmed by 6 bases and J by 2 bases, 7 bases remained unmatched. This CDR3 contains 15 residues. From germline, CDR1 is SGHNT and CDR2 YYREEE (reference sequence). The CDR3: CASMDREAPGNTIYF. The CDR3 region has the DNA TGTGCCAGCATGGACAGGGAGGCCCCTGGAAACACCATATATTTT.

This clone was seen just once. This rearrangement joins TRBV6-5 to TRBJ2-7; no clear D gene. The CDR3 is made up of 15 amino acids. The V and J ends lost 6 bases and 4 bases respectively, with 19 bases between them. Germline loops: CDR1 MNHEY, CDR2 SVGAGI. CDR3: CASSDRVRARYEQYF. The DNA for the CDR3 is TGTGCCAGCAGCGACCGGGTCCGTGCTAGGTACGAGCAGTACTTC.

The J gene is TRBJ2-1, the V gene TRBV5-1; either TRBD1 or TRBD2 may fit D (5 bases each). CDR3 length: 15 residues. The germline gives CDR1 SGHRS, CDR2 YFSETQ. V was pared by 2 bases and J by 9 bases, with 18 bases between. The CDR3 sequence: CASSFVGDPQSEQFF. The CDR3 nucleotides read TGCGCCAGCAGCTTCGTGGGGGACCCCCAATCTGAGCAGTTCTTC.

The gene calls are TRBV9 and TRBJ2-7; no reliable D call. Germline V gives CDR1 SGDLS, CDR2 YYNGEE. V lost 4 bases to trimming and J lost 11 bases, with 13 bases between them. CDR3 length: 11 amino acids. The CDR3 here is CASSPQGNEYF. For the CDR3, the DNA is TGTGCCAGCAGCCCGCAAGGCAATGAGTACTTC.

Of note for this clone: This likely came from a read error, as a far larger clone is one base away. This chain connects TRBV4-1 to TRBJ2-7; TRBD2 might be the D (5 bases). Germline CDR1 is MGHRA and CDR2 is YSYEKL. The CDR3 totals 15 residues. V lost 2 bases and J 3 bases, leaving 14 bases between the germline ends. The CDR3 loop reads CASSQNPLARYEQYF. CDR3 nucleotide sequence: TGCGCCAGCAGCCAAAATCCCCTAGCCCGCTACGAGCAGTACTTC.

Concerning this clone: One base separates it from a far larger clone, so it is likely a read error. Other DNA sequences in this sample translate to the same CDR3. The chain links TRBV5-1 to TRBJ1-5; D gene ambiguous. The CDR3 runs 13 residues. Trimming shortened V by 0 bases and J by 3 bases, and 4 bases separated the two germline ends. Germline CDR1 and CDR2: SGHRS and YFSETQ. CDR3 residues: CASSLGPNQPQHF. The CDR3 DNA reads as TGCGCCAGCAGCTTGGGCCCCAATCAGCCCCAGCATTTT. Full variable domain (outside the CDR3, taken from reference TRBV5-1 and TRBJ1-5): KAGVTQTPRYLIKTRGQQVTLSCSPISGHRSVSWYQQTPGQGLQFLFEYFSETQRNKGNFPGRFSGRQFSNSRSEMNVSTLELGDSALYLCASSLGPNQPQHFGDGTRLSIL.

This clone occurred once. V and J are TRBV7-8 and TRBJ2-5; a possible D gene is TRBD1 (6 bases). This CDR3 has 15 amino acids. V dropped 1 base and J dropped 6 bases, with 15 bases sitting between them. In germline, CDR1 is SGHVS, CDR2 FQNEAQ. The DNA for the CDR3 is TGTGCCAGCAGCTTAGAGCCAGGGGCAGGAAAGACCCAGTACTTC. It specifies CASSLEPGAGKTQYF.

The chain's CDR3 is CASSFQGLGNEKLFF. The DNA of the CDR3 is TGTGCCAGCAGCTTCCAGGGGCTGGGTAATGAAAAACTGTTTTTT. The chain is built from TRBV11-2 and TRBJ1-4; TRBD1 might be the D (6 bases). The CDR3 sequence is 15 residues long. Germline V gives CDR1 SGHAT, CDR2 FQNNGV. V lost 3 bases to trimming and J lost 4 bases, with 12 bases between them.

The CDR3 is CASSPLEGLANEKLFF. The DNA of the CDR3 is TGCGCCAGCAGCCCCTTGGAGGGGTTGGCTAATGAAAAACTGTTTTTT. The chain couples TRBV5-1 to TRBJ1-4; tentatively, D is TRBD1 (5 bases). This CDR3 region has 16 residues. Germline V lookup: CDR1 SGHRS, CDR2 YFSETQ. The V gene lost 4 bases and the J gene lost 3 bases, with 16 bases spanning the gap.

Of note for this clone: This likely reflects a read error, since a far larger clone is one base away. The rearrangement uses TRBV6-5 and TRBJ1-2; 9 nucleotides align to TRBD1. The CDR3 covers 13 residues. Germline-derived CDR1 and CDR2 are MNHEY and SVGAGI. Germline trimming cut 4 bases from V and 12 bases from J; bases unmatched to any gene: 9. CDR3 residues: CASSWSGQGGHTF. The CDR3 nucleotides are TGTGCCAGCAGTTGGTCGGGACAGGGAGGCCACACCTTC.

This chain joins TRBV6-1 and TRBJ2-1; 11 positions match TRBD2. V lost 6 bases and J lost 9; bases outside the gene matches: 7. There are 14 residues in the CDR3. Germline V lookup: CDR1 MNHNS, CDR2 SASEGT. CDR3 protein: CASSIAGGDGEQFF. The CDR3 nucleotides are TGTGCCAGCAGCATAGCGGGGGGGGACGGTGAGCAGTTCTTC.

The chain employs TRBV5-1 and TRBJ1-1, with no clear D. The CDR3 spans 15 residues. Trimming stripped 0 bases from V and 0 bases from J, with 9 bases between. Germline V CDR1 and CDR2: SGHRS, YFSETQ. CDR3 region: CASSLDHSMNTEAFF. The CDR3 DNA sequence: TGCGCCAGCAGCTTGGATCACAGCATGAACACTGAAGCTTTCTTT.

Comment on this clone: The germline gene is not matched at one end of the junction; a read error may be the cause. The chain combines TRBV7-7 with TRBJ2-1; 9 positions match TRBD1. Looked up from germline, CDR1 is SSHAT and CDR2 is FNYEAQ (reference sequence). The CDR3 totals 11 residues. The CDR3 bases are TGTGCTAGCAGTACAGGGGGCGAGCAGTTCTTC. It translates to CASSTGGEQFF.

V usage is TRBV4-1 and J usage is TRBJ1-1, with 9 bases that match TRBD1. The CDR3 contains 15 residues. In germline, CDR1 is MGHRA, CDR2 YSYEKL. With 4 bases clipped from V and 1 base from J, the junction kept 4 bases outside the gene matches. CDR3 nucleotide sequence: TGCGCCAGCAGCCGGTTGGGACAGGGGAACACTGAAGCTTTCTTT. Encoded protein: CASSRLGQGNTEAFF.